This T cell receptor (beta chain) was captured by sequencing in a study of blood T cell repertoires in COVID-19. The V gene's germline CDR1 is SGHTA and CDR2 FQGNSA. The J segment lost 1 base and the V segment lost 3 bases, leaving 2 bases of the junction unmatched. This CDR3 has 16 residues. This clone came up once. Method: immunoSEQ multiplex PCR; TCRdb's copy keeps in-frame clones and lacks some. The sample has about 270,000 clones; around 81% are singletons. This chain uses TRBV7-2 with TRBJ2-5, with 13 bases fitting TRBD2. Sequenced input: peripheral blood. The sequence derives from a woman aged 55-69 years with active or convalescent COVID-19. Here the CDR3 reads CASSFGTSGVQETQYF. The CDR3 DNA reads TGTGCCAGCAGCTTCGGGACTAGCGGGGTCCAAGAGACCCAGTACTTC. Together with reference TRBV7-2 and TRBJ2-5, the CDR3 gives the full variable domain: GAGVSQSPSNKVTEKGKDVELRCDPISGHTALYWYRQSLGQGLEFLIYFQGNSAPDKSGLPSDRFSAERTGGSVSTLTIQRTQQEDSAVYLCASSFGTSGVQETQYFGPGTRLLVL.